This TCR beta chain was retrieved from a study of CD4 and CD8 cells across lung adenocarcinoma regions. TCRdb redid the calling of the PCR reads with MiXCR, one entry per CDR3 protein. The table records about 3,500 distinct CDR3 sequences, under 55% of them present only once. This clonotype showed up just a few times. Localized lung adenocarcinoma, a non-small cell lung cancer, affected the donors. J gave up 4 bases and V 6 bases, and 9 bases lay outside the gene matches. CDR3 length: 18 amino acids. The germline gives CDR1 MNHNS, CDR2 SASEGT. This clonotype was sampled from a male donor with lung adenocarcinoma. The CD4 and CD8 labels of this study may be unreliable. The sequencing sample was made of CD8+ T cells from the center of a lung tumor. The V and J genes are TRBV6-1 and TRBJ2-1; TRBD2 agrees at 16 bases. The CDR3 nucleotides are TGTGCCAGCAGACGGGGACTAGCGGGAGGGCAATCATACAATGAGCAGTTCTTC. It codes for CASRRGLAGGQSYNEQFF.